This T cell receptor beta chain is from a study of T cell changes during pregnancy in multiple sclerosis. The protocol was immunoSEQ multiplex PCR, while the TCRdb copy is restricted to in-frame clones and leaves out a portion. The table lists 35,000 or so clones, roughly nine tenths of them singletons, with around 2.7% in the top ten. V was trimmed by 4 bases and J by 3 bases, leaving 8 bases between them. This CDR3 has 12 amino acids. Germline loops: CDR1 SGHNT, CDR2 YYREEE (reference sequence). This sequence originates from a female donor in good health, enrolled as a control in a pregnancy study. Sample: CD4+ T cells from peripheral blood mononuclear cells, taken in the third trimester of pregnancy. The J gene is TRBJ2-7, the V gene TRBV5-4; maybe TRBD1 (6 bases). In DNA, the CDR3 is TGTGCCAGCAGCGCGGACAGCTACGAGCAGTACTTC. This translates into CASSADSYEQYF.